This T cell receptor beta chain came from a study of response to subunit inactivated influenza vaccine. CDR1 and CDR2 (germline): DFQATT, SNEGSKA (reference sequence). The CDR3 spans 14 residues. Trimming removed 1 base from V and 6 bases from J, with 14 bases in between. Regarding this clonotype: Its antigen is currently unknown.

TCRdb ran MiXCR on the RT-PCR reads and lists one entry per CDR3 protein. The sample lists about 780,000 distinct CDR3 sequences; less than 20% were seen once. Study-level results: New T cells are recruited in small numbers by each seasonal influenza vaccination, according to the authors' suggestion.

The specimen comprised PBMCs from blood, sampled 4 to 6 days after vaccination. The rearrangement uses TRBV20-1 and TRBJ2-3; TRBD2 is a possible D gene (6 bases). The clonotype was recovered from a man aged 45-60 years who received an inactivated influenza vaccine. The CDR3 is CSARVRGFSDTQYF. The CDR3 region has the DNA TGCAGTGCTAGAGTCCGGGGGTTTAGTGATACGCAGTATTTT.